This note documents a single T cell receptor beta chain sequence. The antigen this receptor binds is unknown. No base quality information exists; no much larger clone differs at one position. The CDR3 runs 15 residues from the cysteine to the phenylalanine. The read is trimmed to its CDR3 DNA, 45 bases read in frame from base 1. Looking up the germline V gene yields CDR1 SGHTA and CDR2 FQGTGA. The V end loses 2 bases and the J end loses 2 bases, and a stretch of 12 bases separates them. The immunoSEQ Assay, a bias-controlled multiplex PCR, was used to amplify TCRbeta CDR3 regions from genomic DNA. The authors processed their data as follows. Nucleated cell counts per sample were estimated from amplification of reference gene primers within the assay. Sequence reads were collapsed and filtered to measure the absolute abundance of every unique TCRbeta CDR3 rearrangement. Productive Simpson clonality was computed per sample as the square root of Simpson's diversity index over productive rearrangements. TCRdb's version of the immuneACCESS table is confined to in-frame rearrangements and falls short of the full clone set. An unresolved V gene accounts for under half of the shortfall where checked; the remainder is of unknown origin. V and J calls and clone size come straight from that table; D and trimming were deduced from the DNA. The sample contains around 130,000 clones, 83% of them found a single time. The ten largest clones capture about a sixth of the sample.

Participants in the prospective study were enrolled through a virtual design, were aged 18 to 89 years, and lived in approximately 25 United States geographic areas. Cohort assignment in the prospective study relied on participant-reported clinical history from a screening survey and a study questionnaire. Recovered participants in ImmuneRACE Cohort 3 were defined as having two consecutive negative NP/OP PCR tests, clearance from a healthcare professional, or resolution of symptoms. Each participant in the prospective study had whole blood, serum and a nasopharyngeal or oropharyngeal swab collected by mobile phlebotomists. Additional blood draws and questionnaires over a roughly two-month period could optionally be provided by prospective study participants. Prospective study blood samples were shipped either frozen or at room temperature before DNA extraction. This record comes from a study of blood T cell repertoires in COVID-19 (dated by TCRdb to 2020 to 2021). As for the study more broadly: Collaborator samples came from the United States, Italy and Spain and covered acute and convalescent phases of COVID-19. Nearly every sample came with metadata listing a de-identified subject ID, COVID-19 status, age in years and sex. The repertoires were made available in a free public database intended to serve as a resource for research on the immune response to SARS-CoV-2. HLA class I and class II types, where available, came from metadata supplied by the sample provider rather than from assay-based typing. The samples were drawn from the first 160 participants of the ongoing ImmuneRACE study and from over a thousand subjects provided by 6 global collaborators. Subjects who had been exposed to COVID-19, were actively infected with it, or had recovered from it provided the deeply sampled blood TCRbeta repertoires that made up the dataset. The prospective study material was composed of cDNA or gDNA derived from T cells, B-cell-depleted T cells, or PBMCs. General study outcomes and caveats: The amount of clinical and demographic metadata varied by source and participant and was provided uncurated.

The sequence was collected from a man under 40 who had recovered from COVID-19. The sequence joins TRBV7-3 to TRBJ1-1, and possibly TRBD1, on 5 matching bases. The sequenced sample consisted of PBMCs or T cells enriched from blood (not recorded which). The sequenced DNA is TGTGCCAGCAGCTTAGCAAGTCAGGGCAACACTGAAGCTTTCTTT. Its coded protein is CASSLASQGNTEAFF.